This passage covers 6 T cell receptor beta chains from one sample sequenced in a study of cytomegalovirus exposure and HLA in healthy donors. PCR amplification relied on 60 Vbeta primers (plus 13 Jbeta primers). The repertoire was sequenced with immunoSEQ multiplex PCR; TCRdb's copy has only in-frame clones and lacks some. The table has a few hundred thousand clones, 92% seen once; the top ten hold around 1.7%. Sequencing was performed on PBMCs. Every receptor here comes from a girl aged 2-15 years in good health and CMV-seronegative.

The chain uses TRBV4-2 and TRBJ2-1; 12 nucleotides line up with TRBD2. CDR1 LGHNA and CDR2 YNFKEQ come from the germline V gene. Trimming removed 1 base from V and 0 bases from J; junction bases left unmatched: 7. The CDR3 loop spans 19 amino acids. For the CDR3, the DNA is TGTGCCAGCAGCCAAGCCGGGCTAGCGGGGGGGAGCTCCTACAATGAGCAGTTCTTC. Its translation: CASSQAGLAGGSSYNEQFF.

CDR3 amino acids: CASSLALAGYEQYF. The DNA of the CDR3 is TGTGCCAGCAGCCTGGCCCTAGCGGGCTACGAGCAGTACTTC. The chain employs TRBV7-8 and TRBJ2-7; 8 bases line up with TRBD2. Germline loops: CDR1 SGHVS, CDR2 FQNEAQ. The CDR3 runs 14 residues. V lost 5 bases, J lost 3 bases, and 6 bases stayed unmatched.

The CDR3 nucleotides read TGTGCCAGCAGTCCACAGGGGGGGTCTCAGCCCCAGCATTTT. It encodes CASSPQGGSQPQHF. This chain connects TRBV2 to TRBJ1-5; 8 nucleotides line up with TRBD1. V gave up 5 bases and J gave up 6 bases; unmatched junction bases: 6. Germline assignment: CDR1 SNHLY and CDR2 FYNNEI. The CDR3 spans 14 residues.

The CDR3 bases are TGTGCCAGCAGCCAGTACAGGGAACCCTCTGGAAACACCATATATTTT. Translating it yields CASSQYREPSGNTIYF. This chain links TRBV13 with TRBJ1-3, with D perhaps matching TRBD1 (6 bases). The CDR3 has 16 residues. Looked up from germline, CDR1 is PRHDT and CDR2 is FYEKMQ (reference sequence). The V gene lost 5 bases and the J gene lost 0 bases, with 14 bases spanning the gap.

V and J are TRBV10-3 and TRBJ2-7; 8 nucleotides agree with TRBD2. This CDR3 is 15 amino acids long. Germline lookup yields CDR1 ENHRY and CDR2 SYGVKD. V trimming: 8 bases; J trimming: 3 bases; junction bases outside the gene matches: 12. CDR3 coding DNA: TGTGCCATCCGGACTAGCCAGGCGTTTGACTACGAGCAGTACTTC. Translated: CAIRTSQAFDYEQYF.

This chain links TRBV6-5 with TRBJ2-5; tentatively, D is TRBD2 (5 bases). V was cut by 3 bases and J by 5 bases, with 16 bases left in between. The CDR3 loop spans 15 amino acids. Germline CDR1 and CDR2: MNHEY and SVGAGI. The CDR3 region has the DNA TGTGCCAGCAGTTATAGCGAACTAGGCGGGGAGACCCAGTACTTC. Translated, it gives CASSYSELGGETQYF.